Sequencing of this T cell receptor (beta chain) was carried out in a study of naive and memory T cell subsets. Findings and limits, study-wide: In naive cells, over 90% of TCR sequences were seen only once. RNA-based TCR counts may shift with T cell activation and differentiation.

Both TRBC1 and TRBC2 were covered by a beta constant-region primer of two equimolar oligonucleotides. Ligation attached a single-stranded oligonucleotide with a 12-nucleotide UMI and the SP2 primer to the cDNA 3' end. TCRdb passed the UMI-ligation and nested PCR reads through MiXCR, listing each CDR3 protein once. The sample lists approximately 85,000 distinct CDR3 sequences, around 7% seen once, with 1.6% in the top ten. This clonotype was observed a few times. Its antigen is undetermined. The V gene end was trimmed by 6 bases and the J gene end by 5 bases; junction bases not matched to a gene: 10. The CDR3 loop spans 18 amino acids. Germline V lookup: CDR1 MDHEN, CDR2 SYDVKM. Cells stained for CD3, CD4, CD8, CD45RA and CD27 were sorted into four subsets.

The chain joins TRBV28 to TRBJ2-2, with 15 bases lining up with TRBD2. This clonotype was obtained from a human donor in good health. The specimen was central memory CD4+ T cells from blood. In nucleotides, the CDR3 is TGTGCCAGCAGAACCGGACTAGCGGGAGGGCCGGGAACCGGGGAGCTGTTTTTT. This gives the protein CASRTGLAGGPGTGELFF. Based on the CDR3 plus reference TRBV28 and TRBJ2-2, the full variable domain is DVKVTQSSRYLVKRTGEKVFLECVQDMDHENMFWYRQDPGLGLRLIYFSYDVKMKEKGDIPEGYSVSREKKERFSLILESASTNQTSMYLCASRTGLAGGPGTGELFFGEGSRLTVL.